Detailed here is one T cell receptor beta chain. This sample includes further DNA sequences coding for the same CDR3. This CDR3 is 15 amino acids long. Germline V CDR1 and CDR2: SGHRS, YFSETQ. V was shortened by 0 bases and J by 0 bases, with 8 bases between the two germline ends. TCRdb keeps only in-frame clones here, not all; method: immunoSEQ multiplex PCR. The sample consists of about 350,000 clones, about 89% of them appearing once. This sample is part of a study of Ad26.COV2.S vaccination and SARS-CoV-2 variants. Described treatment: approximately 18 received Ad26.COV2.S at low or high dose, single or two shots; 5 received placebo; per-sample allocation not given. Vaccine and placebo recipients were sampled on day 63 after the first injection.

The starting material was peripheral blood, obtained in a trial of Ad26.COV2.S vaccine versus placebo. V is TRBV5-1 and J is TRBJ2-3; D is unclear. The origin of this receptor is a person between 18 and 65 years old who received the Ad26.COV2.S COVID-19 vaccine or a placebo. The CDR3 loop is CASSLEAASTDTQYF. As DNA, the CDR3 is TGCGCCAGCAGCTTGGAGGCGGCTAGCACAGATACGCAGTATTTT.